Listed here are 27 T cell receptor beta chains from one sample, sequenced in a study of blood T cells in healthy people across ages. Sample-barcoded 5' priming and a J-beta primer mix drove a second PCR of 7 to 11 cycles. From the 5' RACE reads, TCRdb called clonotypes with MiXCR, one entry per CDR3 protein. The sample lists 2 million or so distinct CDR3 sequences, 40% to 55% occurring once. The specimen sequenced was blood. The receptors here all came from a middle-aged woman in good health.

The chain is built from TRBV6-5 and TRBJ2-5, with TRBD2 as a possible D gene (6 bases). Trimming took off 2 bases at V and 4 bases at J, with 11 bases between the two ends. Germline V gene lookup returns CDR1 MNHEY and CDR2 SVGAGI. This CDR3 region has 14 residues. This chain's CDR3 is CASSYQRRVETQYF. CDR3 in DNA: TGTGCCAGCAGTTACCAGAGGAGGGTAGAGACCCAGTACTTC.

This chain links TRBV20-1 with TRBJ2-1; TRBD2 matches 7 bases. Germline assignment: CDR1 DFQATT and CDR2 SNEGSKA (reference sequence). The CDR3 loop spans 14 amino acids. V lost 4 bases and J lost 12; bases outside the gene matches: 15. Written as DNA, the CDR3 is TGCAGTGCTACCAAACCAGGGACTAACGGAGTGCAGTTCTTC. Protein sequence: CSATKPGTNGVQFF.

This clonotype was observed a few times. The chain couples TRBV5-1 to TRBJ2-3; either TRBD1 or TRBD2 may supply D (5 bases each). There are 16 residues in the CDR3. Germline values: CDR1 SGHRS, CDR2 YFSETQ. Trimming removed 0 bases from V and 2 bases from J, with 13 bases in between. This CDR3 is CASSLGPGTATDTQYF. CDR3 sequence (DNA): TGCGCCAGCAGCTTGGGTCCGGGGACGGCCACAGATACGCAGTATTTT.

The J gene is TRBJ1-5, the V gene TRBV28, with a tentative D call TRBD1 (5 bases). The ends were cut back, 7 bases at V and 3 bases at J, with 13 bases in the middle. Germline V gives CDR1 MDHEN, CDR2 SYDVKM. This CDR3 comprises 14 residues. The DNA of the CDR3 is TGTGCCAGCATCGCAGGGACGAACAATCAGCCCCAGCATTTT. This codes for CASIAGTNNQPQHF.

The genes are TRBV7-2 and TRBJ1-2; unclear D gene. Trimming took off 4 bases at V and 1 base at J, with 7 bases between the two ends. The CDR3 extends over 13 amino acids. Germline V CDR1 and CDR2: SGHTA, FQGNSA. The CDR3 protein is CASSSDLNYGYTF. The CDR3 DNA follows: TGTGCCAGCAGCTCCGACCTTAACTATGGCTACACCTTC.

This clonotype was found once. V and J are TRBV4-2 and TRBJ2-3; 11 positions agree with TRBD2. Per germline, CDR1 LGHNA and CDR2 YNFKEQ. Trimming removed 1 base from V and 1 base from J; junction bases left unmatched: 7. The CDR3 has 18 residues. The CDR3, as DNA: TGTGCCAGCAGCCAAGGGAAAGCTAGCGGGGGGCGCACAGATACGCAGTATTTT. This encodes CASSQGKASGGRTDTQYF.

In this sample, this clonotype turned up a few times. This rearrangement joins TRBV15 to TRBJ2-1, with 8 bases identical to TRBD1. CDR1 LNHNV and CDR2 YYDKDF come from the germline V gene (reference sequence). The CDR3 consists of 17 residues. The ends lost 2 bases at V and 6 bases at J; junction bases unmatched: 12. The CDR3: CATSRLLETGVGNEQFF. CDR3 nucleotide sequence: TGTGCCACCAGCAGACTGCTGGAGACAGGGGTCGGCAATGAGCAGTTCTTC.

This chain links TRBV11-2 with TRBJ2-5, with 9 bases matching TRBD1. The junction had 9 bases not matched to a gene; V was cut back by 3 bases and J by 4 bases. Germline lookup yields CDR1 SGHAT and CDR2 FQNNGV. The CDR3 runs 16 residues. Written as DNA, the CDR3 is TGTGCCAGCAGCTTCGGCGCAGGGACAGGGACAGAGACCCAGTACTTC. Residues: CASSFGAGTGTETQYF.

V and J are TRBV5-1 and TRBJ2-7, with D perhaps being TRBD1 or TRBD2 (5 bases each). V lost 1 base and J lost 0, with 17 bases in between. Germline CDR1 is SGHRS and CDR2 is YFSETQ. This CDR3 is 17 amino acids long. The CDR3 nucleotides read TGCGCCAGCAGCTTGACAAGAGGGACCGGTAGCTCCTACGAGCAGTACTTC. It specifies CASSLTRGTGSSYEQYF.

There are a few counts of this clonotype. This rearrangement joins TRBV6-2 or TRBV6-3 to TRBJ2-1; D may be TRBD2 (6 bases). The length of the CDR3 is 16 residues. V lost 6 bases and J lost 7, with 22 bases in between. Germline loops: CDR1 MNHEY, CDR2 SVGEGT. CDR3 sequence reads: CASRILAGPPNNEQFF. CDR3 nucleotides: TGTGCCAGCAGAATCCTGGCGGGACCGCCTAATAATGAGCAGTTCTTC.

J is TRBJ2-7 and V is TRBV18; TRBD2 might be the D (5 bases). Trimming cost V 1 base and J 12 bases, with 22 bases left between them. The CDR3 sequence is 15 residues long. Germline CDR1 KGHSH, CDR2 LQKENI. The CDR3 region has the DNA TGTGCCAGCTCACCACAGTTAGGAGGTGGAGAGACCCGGTACTTC. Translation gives CASSPQLGGGETRYF. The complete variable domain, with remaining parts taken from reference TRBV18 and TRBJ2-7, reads NAGVMQNPRHLVRRRGQEARLRCSPMKGHSHVYWYRQLPEEGLKFMVYLQKENIIDESGMPKERFSAEFPKEGPSILRIQQVVRGDSAAYFCASSPQLGGGETRYFGPGTRLTVT.

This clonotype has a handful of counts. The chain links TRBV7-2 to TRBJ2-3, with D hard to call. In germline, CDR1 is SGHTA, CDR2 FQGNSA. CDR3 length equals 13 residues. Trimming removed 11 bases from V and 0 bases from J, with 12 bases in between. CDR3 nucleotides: TGTGCCGGGCGGCAGACTAGCACAGATACGCAGTATTTT. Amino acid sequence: CAGRQTSTDTQYF.

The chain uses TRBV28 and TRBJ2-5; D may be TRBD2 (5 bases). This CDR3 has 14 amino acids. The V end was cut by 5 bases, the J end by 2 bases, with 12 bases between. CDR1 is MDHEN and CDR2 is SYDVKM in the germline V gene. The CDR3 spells CASSVPGSQETQYF. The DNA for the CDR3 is TGTGCCAGCAGTGTACCGGGGAGTCAAGAGACCCAGTACTTC.

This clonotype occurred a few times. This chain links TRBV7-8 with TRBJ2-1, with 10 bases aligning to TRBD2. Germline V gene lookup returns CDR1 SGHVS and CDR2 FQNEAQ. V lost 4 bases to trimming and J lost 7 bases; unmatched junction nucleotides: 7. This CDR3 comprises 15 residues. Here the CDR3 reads CASSSQAGGPNEQFF. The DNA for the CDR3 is TGTGCCAGCAGCTCGCAAGCGGGGGGGCCGAATGAGCAGTTCTTC.

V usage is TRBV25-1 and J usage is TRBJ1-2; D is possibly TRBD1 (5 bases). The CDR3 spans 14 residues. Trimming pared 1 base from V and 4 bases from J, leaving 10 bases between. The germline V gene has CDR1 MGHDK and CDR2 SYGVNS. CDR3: CASSEWDQGYGYTF. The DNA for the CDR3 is TGTGCCAGCAGTGAATGGGACCAAGGCTATGGCTACACCTTC.

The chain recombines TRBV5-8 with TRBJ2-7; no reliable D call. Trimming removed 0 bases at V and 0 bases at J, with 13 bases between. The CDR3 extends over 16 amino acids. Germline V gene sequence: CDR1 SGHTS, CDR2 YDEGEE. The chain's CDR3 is CASSLVVRPTSYEQYF. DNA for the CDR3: TGTGCCAGCAGCTTGGTAGTTAGGCCAACCTCCTACGAGCAGTACTTC.

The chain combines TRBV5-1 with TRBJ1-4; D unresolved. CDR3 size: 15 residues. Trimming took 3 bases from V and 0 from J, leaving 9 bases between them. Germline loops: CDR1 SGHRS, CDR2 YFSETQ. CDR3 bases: TGCGCCAGCAGCTGGGAAACGTCAACTAATGAAAAACTGTTTTTT. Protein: CASSWETSTNEKLFF.

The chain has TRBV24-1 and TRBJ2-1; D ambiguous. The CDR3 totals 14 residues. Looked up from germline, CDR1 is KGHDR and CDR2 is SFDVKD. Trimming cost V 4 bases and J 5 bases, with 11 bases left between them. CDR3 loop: CATSDLVSNNEQFF. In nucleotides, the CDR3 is TGTGCCACCAGTGACCTAGTGTCGAACAATGAGCAGTTCTTC.

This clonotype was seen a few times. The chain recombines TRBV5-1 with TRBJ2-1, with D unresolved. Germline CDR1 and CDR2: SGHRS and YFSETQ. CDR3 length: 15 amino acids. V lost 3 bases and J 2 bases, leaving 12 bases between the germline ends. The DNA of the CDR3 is TGCGCCAGCAGCTCACCGGACGTACCCTACAATGAGCAGTTCTTC. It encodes CASSSPDVPYNEQFF.

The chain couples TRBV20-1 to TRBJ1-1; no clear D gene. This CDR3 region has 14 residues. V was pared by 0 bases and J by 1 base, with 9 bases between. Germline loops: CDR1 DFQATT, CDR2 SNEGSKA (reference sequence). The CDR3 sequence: CSAREALTNTEAFF. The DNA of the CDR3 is TGCAGTGCTAGAGAGGCCCTGACGAACACTGAAGCTTTCTTT.

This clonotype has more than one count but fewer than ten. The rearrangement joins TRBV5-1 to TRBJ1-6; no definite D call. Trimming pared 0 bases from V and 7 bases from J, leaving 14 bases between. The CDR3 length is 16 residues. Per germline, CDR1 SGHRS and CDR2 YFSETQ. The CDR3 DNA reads TGCGCCAGCAGCTTGGAGTACGGGGAGCTAAATTCACCCCTCCACTTT. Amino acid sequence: CASSLEYGELNSPLHF. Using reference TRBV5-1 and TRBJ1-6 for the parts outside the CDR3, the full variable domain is KAGVTQTPRYLIKTRGQQVTLSCSPISGHRSVSWYQQTPGQGLQFLFEYFSETQRNKGNFPGRFSGRQFSNSRSEMNVSTLELGDSALYLCASSLEYGELNSPLHFGNGTRLTVT.

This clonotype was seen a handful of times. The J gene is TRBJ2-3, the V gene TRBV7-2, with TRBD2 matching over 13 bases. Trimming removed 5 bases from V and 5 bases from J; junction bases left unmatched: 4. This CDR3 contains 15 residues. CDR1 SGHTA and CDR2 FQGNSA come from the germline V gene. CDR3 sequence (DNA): TGTGCCAGCAGCCGGACTAGCGGGGGTATAGATACGCAGTATTTT. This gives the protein CASSRTSGGIDTQYF.

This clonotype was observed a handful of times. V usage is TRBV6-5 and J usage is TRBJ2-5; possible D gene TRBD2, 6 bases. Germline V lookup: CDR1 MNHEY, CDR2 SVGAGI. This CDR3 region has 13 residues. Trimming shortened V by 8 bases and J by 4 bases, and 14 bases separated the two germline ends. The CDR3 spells CASGGDSTETQYF. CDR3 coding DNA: TGTGCCAGCGGCGGGGATTCGACAGAGACCCAGTACTTC.

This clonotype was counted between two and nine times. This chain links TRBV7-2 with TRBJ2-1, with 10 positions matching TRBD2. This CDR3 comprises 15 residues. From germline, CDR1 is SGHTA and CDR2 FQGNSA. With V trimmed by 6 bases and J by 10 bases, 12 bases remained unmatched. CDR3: CASRPSGGSRGEQFF. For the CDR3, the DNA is TGTGCCAGCAGACCTAGCGGGGGCTCAAGGGGCGAGCAGTTCTTC.

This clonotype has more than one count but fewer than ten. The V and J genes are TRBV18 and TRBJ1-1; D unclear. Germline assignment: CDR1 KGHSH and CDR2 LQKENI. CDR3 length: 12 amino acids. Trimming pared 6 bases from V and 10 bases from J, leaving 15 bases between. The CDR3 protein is CASSSAAEVAFF. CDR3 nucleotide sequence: TGTGCCAGCTCTTCCGCCGCCGAAGTAGCTTTCTTT.

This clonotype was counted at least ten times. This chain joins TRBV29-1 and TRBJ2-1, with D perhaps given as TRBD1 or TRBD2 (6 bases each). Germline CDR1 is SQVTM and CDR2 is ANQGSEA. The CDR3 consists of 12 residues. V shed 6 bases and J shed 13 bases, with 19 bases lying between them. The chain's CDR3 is CSVTLVGGYQFF. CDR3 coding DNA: TGCAGCGTCACTCTTGTAGGGGGGTACCAGTTCTTC.

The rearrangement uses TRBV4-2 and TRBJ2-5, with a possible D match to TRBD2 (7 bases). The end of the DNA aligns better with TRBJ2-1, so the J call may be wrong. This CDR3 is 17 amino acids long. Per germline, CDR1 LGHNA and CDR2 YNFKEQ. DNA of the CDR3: TGTGCCAGCAGCGCCGCGAGTGTGGGGGGGGCCCAAGAGACCCAGTTCTTC. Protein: CASSAASVGGAQETQFF.